This TCR beta chain was sequenced during a study of blood T cell repertoires in COVID-19. Study background: Samples representing acute and convalescent COVID-19 were sourced from the United States, Italy and Spain. The cDNA or gDNA used as material had been derived from T cells, B-cell-depleted T cells, or PBMCs.

The authors' processing: The assay estimated nucleated cells by amplifying reference gene primers. Libraries were prepared by immunoSEQ multiplex PCR; TCRdb keeps only in-frame clonotypes and omits some of them. The V and J calls and clone size come from that table; D and trimming were worked out from the DNA. The repertoire holds approximately 100,000 clones, with 88% as singletons. V shed 3 bases, J shed 3 bases, and the junction held 8 bases outside the gene matches. The CDR3 extends over 16 amino acids. Germline lookup yields CDR1 KGHDR and CDR2 SFDVKD. The V call is TRBV24-1, the J call TRBJ2-3; 7 nucleotides align to TRBD1. Specimen: peripheral blood. This sequence was found in a human donor in a cohort sampled during active COVID-19. The chain's CDR3 is CATSDTGQDRTDTQYF. In nucleotides, the CDR3 is TGTGCCACCAGTGATACAGGACAGGACCGAACAGATACGCAGTATTTT.